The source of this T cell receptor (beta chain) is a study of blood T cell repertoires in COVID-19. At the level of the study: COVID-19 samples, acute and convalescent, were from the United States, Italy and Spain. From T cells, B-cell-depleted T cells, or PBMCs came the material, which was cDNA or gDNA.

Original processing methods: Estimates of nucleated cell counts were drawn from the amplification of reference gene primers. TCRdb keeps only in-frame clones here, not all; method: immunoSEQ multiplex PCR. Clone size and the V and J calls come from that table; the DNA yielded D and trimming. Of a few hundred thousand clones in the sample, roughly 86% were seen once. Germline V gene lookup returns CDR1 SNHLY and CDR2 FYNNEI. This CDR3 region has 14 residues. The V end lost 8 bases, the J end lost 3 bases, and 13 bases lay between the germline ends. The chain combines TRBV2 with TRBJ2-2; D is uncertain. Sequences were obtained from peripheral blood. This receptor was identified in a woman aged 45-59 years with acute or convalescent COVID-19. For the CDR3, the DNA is TGTGCCAGCTTAGTAGACACATACACCGGGGAGCTGTTTTTT. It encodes CASLVDTYTGELFF.